A single sample is the source of the 22 T cell receptor beta chains below, sequenced in a study of tumor and adjacent non-tumor tissue in lung cancer. This sample's RNA came from whole unsorted tissue. The library came from three nested PCR rounds adapted from ARM-PCR protocols. TCRdb re-derived calls from the multiplex PCR reads in MiXCR, one entry per CDR3 protein. The sample yields 65,000 to 90,000 distinct CDR3 sequences, approximately 79% seen once. Sequencing was carried out using lung tumor tissue. The receptors come from a woman aged 45-59 years with non-small cell lung cancer.

About this clonotype itself: Since no conserved phenylalanine or tryptophan closes the CDR3, a read error is the likely cause. It is unclear where the CDR3 begins or ends on the DNA, so no DNA is shown, and the CDR3 is as TCRdb lists it. The gene calls are TRBV6-1 and TRBJ2-1; the table calls TRBD1, which could not be checked here. With termini counted, the CDR3 has 16 amino acids. Germline V gives CDR1 MNHNS, CDR2 SASEGT. The CDR3 reads CASKSLTGSFVDEQSL.

This clonotype was counted a few times. This may come from a read error, since a much larger clone is one base off. V and J are TRBV20-1 and TRBJ1-5, with 7 bases fitting TRBD1. J was trimmed by 4 bases and V by 7 bases; bases with no gene match: 10. The CDR3 length is 14 residues. Looked up from germline, CDR1 is DFQATT and CDR2 is SNEGSKA (reference sequence). The CDR3 sequence is CSVSPDRVNQPQHF. The DNA for the CDR3 is TGCAGTGTTAGCCCCGACAGGGTGAATCAGCCCCAGCATTTT.

This rearrangement joins TRBV20-1 to TRBJ2-5; D remains unclear. The CDR3 runs 14 residues. The germline V gene has CDR1 DFQATT and CDR2 SNEGSKA (reference sequence). The CDR3 DNA reads as TGCAACGCTAGTCATCAACAGCAAAAAGAGACCCAGTACTTC. It is translated as CNASHQQQKETQYF.

This clonotype was counted ten times or more. The CDR3, as DNA: TGTGCCAGCTCACCGAACCGACAGGGCGGGGAGCTGTTTTTT. Translation: CASSPNRQGGELFF. The rearrangement links TRBV18 to TRBJ2-2; 7 positions match TRBD1. J lost 7 bases, V lost 3 bases, and 5 bases had no gene match. This CDR3 region has 14 residues. Germline V lookup: CDR1 KGHSH, CDR2 LQKENI.

Ten or more counts support this clonotype. The genes are TRBV7-8 and TRBJ2-7; TRBD1 matches at 12 bases. Germline V gene sequence: CDR1 SGHVS, CDR2 FQNEAQ. The CDR3 spans 19 residues. V was pared by 3 bases and J by 4 bases, with 16 bases of the junction left unmatched. The chain's CDR3 is CASSFISGTGGFGRYEQYF. CDR3 sequence (DNA): TGTGCCAGCAGCTTCATTTCGGGGACAGGGGGCTTCGGTCGTTACGAGCAGTACTTC.

The count of this clonotype is one. This rearrangement joins TRBV20-1 to TRBJ1-5; no definite D call. Germline V gene sequence: CDR1 DFQATT, CDR2 SNEGSKA (reference sequence). CDR3 length: 12 residues. The V and J ends lost 7 bases and 6 bases respectively, with 13 bases between them. The CDR3 protein is CSVNMGIQPQHF. In DNA, the CDR3 is TGCAGTGTTAACATGGGTATTCAGCCCCAGCATTTT.

Judged by abundance, this clonotype is medium-sized. The J gene is TRBJ2-3, the V gene TRBV10-2; no clear D. The CDR3 runs to 11 residues. The V gene lost 2 bases and the J gene lost 4 bases, with 1 base spanning the gap. The germline V gene encodes CDR1 WSHSY and CDR2 SAAADI. In DNA form, the CDR3 reads TGCGCCAGCAGTGAGGCAGATACGCAGTATTTT. Residues: CASSEADTQYF.

Details on this clonotype: One junction end disagrees with the germline gene, perhaps due to a read error. The CDR3 DNA reads TGTACCAGCTCGGGGCAAAATAACTCACCCCTCCACTTT. It translates to CTSSGQNNSPLHF. V usage is TRBV6-2 or TRBV6-3 and J usage is TRBJ1-6; perhaps TRBD1 as D (5 bases). The CDR3 length is 13 residues. Germline values: CDR1 MNHEY, CDR2 SVGEGT.

With regard to this clonotype: An end of the junction differs from the germline gene, which may be a read error. This chain uses TRBV20-1 with TRBJ2-3; 14 nucleotides align to TRBD2. CDR1 and CDR2 (germline): DFQATT, SNEGSKA (reference sequence). The CDR3 runs 15 residues. The CDR3 spells CSVSGTSGSTDMQYF. CDR3 coding DNA: TGCAGTGTTTCCGGGACTAGCGGGAGCACAGATATGCAGTATTTT.

Points on this clonotype: The CDR3 does not end in the conserved phenylalanine or tryptophan, so this is likely a read error. The gene calls are TRBV20-1 and TRBJ2-2; TRBD1 might be the D (5 bases). This CDR3 is built from 14 residues. Germline V gene lookup returns CDR1 DFQATT and CDR2 SNEGSKA (reference sequence). V lost 0 bases to trimming and J lost 4 bases, with 9 bases between them. DNA of the CDR3: TGCAGTGCTAGAGATGCAAGGGGCACCGGGGAGCTGTTTTAT. Protein product: CSARDARGTGELFY.

The genes are TRBV12-3 or TRBV12-4 and TRBJ2-7; D could derive from TRBD1 or TRBD2 (5 bases each). This CDR3 region has 12 residues. Trimming took 8 bases from V and 4 from J, leaving 12 bases between them. For the CDR3, the DNA is TGTGCCAGCGGGACCGGTATTTACGAGCAGTACTTC. The encoded protein is CASGTGIYEQYF.

About this clonotype itself: A read error may produce the germline difference seen at one junction end. The chain recombines TRBV12-3 or TRBV12-4 with TRBJ2-5, with D unclear. This CDR3 spans 14 amino acids. In DNA, the CDR3 is TGTGCCAGCAACCAGGTTACGGACCAGGAGACCCAGTACTTC. Its protein product is CASNQVTDQETQYF.

As to this clonotype: The junction differs from germline at one of its ends, possibly a read error. The chain links TRBV7-8 to TRBJ2-3; 9 bases fit TRBD2. Germline V gives CDR1 SGHVS, CDR2 FQNEAQ. The CDR3 extends over 16 amino acids. The DNA for the CDR3 is TGTGCCAGCAGCTATAGACTAGCGGTGAGCACAGATACGCTGTATTTT. It is translated as CASSYRLAVSTDTLYF.

This rearrangement joins TRBV7-9 to TRBJ2-2; no definite D call. This CDR3 is built from 15 residues. The germline V gene encodes CDR1 SEHNR and CDR2 FQNEAQ (reference sequence). Trimming shortened V by 9 bases and J by 2 bases, and 16 bases separated the two germline ends. The CDR3 reads CARSPMAGNTGELFF. In nucleotides, the CDR3 is TGTGCCAGAAGCCCGATGGCAGGTAACACCGGGGAGCTGTTTTTT.

About this clonotype itself: A much larger clone sits a single nucleotide away, making a read error possible. The J gene is TRBJ2-1, the V gene TRBV7-3, with no clear D. Germline lookup yields CDR1 SGHTA and CDR2 FQGTGA. The length of the CDR3 is 15 residues. V lost 2 bases and J 2 bases, leaving 10 bases between the germline ends. The CDR3 spells CASSLVTSTYNEQFF. The CDR3 bases are TGTGCCAGCAGCTTAGTGACGAGTACCTACAATGAGCAGTTCTTC.

This clonotype was observed a few times. One junction end disagrees with the germline gene, perhaps due to a read error. The CDR3 nucleotides are TGCGCCAGCAGCTTACCTCCGCTGGATGGGCGGTTCTTC. It yields the protein CASSLPPLDGRFF. J is TRBJ2-1 and V is TRBV11-1; D remains unclear. The CDR3 is 13 residues long. Germline V CDR1 and CDR2: SGHAT, FQDESV (reference sequence).

The CDR3 coding sequence is TGTGCCAACGGTTACTCGACTAGTCAGCCCGTGGAGCTGTTTTTT. Protein product: CANGYSTSQPVELFF. The chain has TRBV6-5 and TRBJ2-2, with D perhaps matching TRBD2 (6 bases). V shed 10 bases and J shed 10 bases, with 25 bases lying between them. CDR3 length equals 15 residues. The germline gives CDR1 MNHEY, CDR2 SVGAGI.

This clonotype was observed a handful of times. This may be a read error, as it is one base from a much larger clone. J is TRBJ2-3 and V is TRBV24-1, with D unclear. Looked up from germline, CDR1 is KGHDR and CDR2 is SFDVKD. V was shortened by 2 bases and J by 7 bases, with 15 bases between the two germline ends. The CDR3 length is 15 residues. As DNA, the CDR3 is TGTGCCACCAGTGATTCTAGGTTGGGTACAAATACGCAGTATTTT. This translates into CATSDSRLGTNTQYF.

This chain joins TRBV6-2 or TRBV6-3 and TRBJ2-1; TRBD1 matches at 8 bases. The CDR3 sequence is 12 residues long. After removal of 10 bases from V and 8 bases from J, the junction contained 7 bases not matched to a gene. CDR1 and CDR2 (germline): MNHEY, SVGEGT. CDR3 sequence reads: CANSLQGDEQFF. CDR3 bases: TGTGCCAATAGTTTACAGGGGGATGAGCAGTTCTTC.

In regard to this clonotype: Because it lacks the conserved phenylalanine or tryptophan at the end, this CDR3 is likely a read error. The rearrangement uses TRBV12-3 or TRBV12-4 and TRBJ2-1; D is unresolved. The CDR3 has 13 amino acids. In DNA, the CDR3 is TGTGTCAGTAGTTTAGGTGGGGACAATGAGCAGTTCTTA. Translated, it gives CVSSLGGDNEQFL.

This clonotype was seen repeatedly, ten times or more. The chain combines TRBV7-8 with TRBJ2-7, with D unresolved. V was shortened by 1 base and J by 0 bases, with 7 bases between the two germline ends. This CDR3 has 14 residues. Germline V gives CDR1 SGHVS, CDR2 FQNEAQ. The CDR3: CASSLDQLSYEQYF. CDR3 DNA sequence: TGTGCCAGCAGCTTAGATCAGCTCTCCTACGAGCAGTACTTC. The full variable domain, with the rest looked up from reference TRBV7-8 and TRBJ2-7, is GAGVSQSPRYKVAKRGQDVALRCDPISGHVSLFWYQQALGQGPEFLTYFQNEAQLDKSGLPSDRFFAERPEGSVSTLKIQRTQQEDSAVYLCASSLDQLSYEQYFGPGTRLTVT.

As to this clonotype: This is likely a read error, given that the CDR3 carries no conserved phenylalanine or tryptophan at its end. The chain joins TRBV20-1 to TRBJ1-1; no clear D. From germline, CDR1 is DFQATT and CDR2 SNEGSKA (reference sequence). This CDR3 region has 13 residues. The V gene lost 6 bases and the J gene lost 4 bases, with 15 bases spanning the gap. The CDR3 here is CSAPSWAGTEAFI. In nucleotides, the CDR3 is TGCAGTGCCCCGAGTTGGGCAGGCACTGAAGCTTTCATT.